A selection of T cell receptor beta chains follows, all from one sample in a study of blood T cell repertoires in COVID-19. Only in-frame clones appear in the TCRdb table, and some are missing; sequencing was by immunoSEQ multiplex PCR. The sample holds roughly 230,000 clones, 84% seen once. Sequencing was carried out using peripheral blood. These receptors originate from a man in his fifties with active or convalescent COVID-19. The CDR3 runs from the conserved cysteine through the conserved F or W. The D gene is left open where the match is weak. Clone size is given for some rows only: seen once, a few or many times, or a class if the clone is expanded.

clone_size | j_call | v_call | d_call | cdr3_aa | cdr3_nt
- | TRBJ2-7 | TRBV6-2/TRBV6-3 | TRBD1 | CASSPGGGYEQYF | TGTGCCAGCAGTCCAGGGGGCGGCTACGAGCAGTACTTC
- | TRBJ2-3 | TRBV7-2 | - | CASSLWPIDTATDTQYF | TGTGCCAGCAGCTTGTGGCCCATCGACACCGCCACAGATACGCAGTATTTT
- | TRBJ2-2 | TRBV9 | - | CASSVGSTPGELFF | TGTGCCAGCAGCGTAGGTAGCACCCCCGGGGAGCTGTTTTTT
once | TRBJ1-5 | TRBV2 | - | CASSDGRGSNQPQHF | TGTGCCAGCAGTGATGGGAGGGGCTCCAATCAGCCCCAGCATTTT
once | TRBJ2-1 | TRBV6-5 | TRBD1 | CASRGQVSNEQFF | TGTGCCAGCAGGGGACAGGTTTCCAATGAGCAGTTCTTC
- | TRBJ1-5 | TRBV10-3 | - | CAIRGSGQGNQPQHF | TGTGCCATCAGAGGGTCTGGGCAGGGGAATCAGCCCCAGCATTTT
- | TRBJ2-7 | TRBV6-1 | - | CASSEAPRDSSYEQYF | TGTGCCAGCAGTGAAGCCCCGCGGGACAGCTCCTACGAGCAGTACTTC
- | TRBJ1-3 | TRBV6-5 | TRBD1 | CASAAGTGQNTIYF | TGTGCCAGCGCCGCCGGGACAGGGCAAAACACCATATATTTT
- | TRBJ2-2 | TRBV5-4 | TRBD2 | CASSLPREGRNTGELFF | TGTGCCAGCAGCTTGCCCCGGGAGGGGCGGAACACCGGGGAGCTGTTTTTT
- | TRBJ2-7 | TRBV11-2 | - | CASSSRGWYEQYF | TGTGCCAGCAGCTCCCGGGGGTGGTACGAGCAGTACTTC
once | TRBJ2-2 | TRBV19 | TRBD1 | CASRLTGDRWTGELFF | TGTGCCAGTAGGCTTACGGGGGACAGGTGGACCGGGGAGCTGTTTTTT
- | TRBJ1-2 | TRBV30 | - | CAWSPVGLIGYGYTF | TGTGCCTGGAGTCCGGTCGGACTGATTGGCTATGGCTACACCTTC
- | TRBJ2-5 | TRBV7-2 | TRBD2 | CASSPTSGWQETQYF | TGTGCCAGCAGCCCGACTAGCGGGTGGCAAGAGACCCAGTACTTC
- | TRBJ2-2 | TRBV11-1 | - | CASSSLTGGRTGELFF | TGTGCCAGCAGTTCCCTCACGGGGGGCAGGACCGGGGAGCTGTTTTTT
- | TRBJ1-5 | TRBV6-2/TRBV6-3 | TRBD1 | CASSRSGTGVNQPQHF | TGTGCCAGCAGTCGCTCCGGGACAGGGGTGAATCAGCCCCAGCATTTT
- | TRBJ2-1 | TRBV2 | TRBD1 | CASSEKTGYNEQFF | TGTGCCAGCAGTGAAAAGACAGGGTATAATGAGCAGTTCTTC
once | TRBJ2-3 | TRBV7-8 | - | CASSLSGLPLADTQYF | TGTGCCAGCAGCTTATCCGGGTTGCCACTTGCAGATACGCAGTATTTT
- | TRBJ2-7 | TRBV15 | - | CATSRETQGLYF | TGTGCCACCAGCAGGGAAACACAGGGTTTGTACTTC
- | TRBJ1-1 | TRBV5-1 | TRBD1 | CASSSTGEGNTEAFF | TGCGCCAGCAGCTCGACAGGGGAGGGGAACACTGAAGCTTTCTTT
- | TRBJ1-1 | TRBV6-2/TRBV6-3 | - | CASSPPGGTRGLEAFF | TGTGCCAGCAGTCCCCCGGGGGGGACCAGGGGCCTTGAAGCTTTCTTT
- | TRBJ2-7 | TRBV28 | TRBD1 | CASRRGQGGEQYF | TGTGCCAGCAGACGGGGACAGGGGGGCGAGCAGTACTTC
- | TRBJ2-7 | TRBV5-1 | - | CASSLDPGRPYEQYF | TGCGCCAGCAGCTTGGATCCAGGTAGACCCTACGAGCAGTACTTC
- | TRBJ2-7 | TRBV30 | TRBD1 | CAWSSGQGGQHEQYF | TGTGCCTGGAGTTCCGGACAGGGGGGCCAACACGAGCAGTACTTC
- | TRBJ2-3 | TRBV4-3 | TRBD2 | CASSPRGSGGTDTQYF | TGCGCCAGCAGCCCCCGGGGCAGCGGGGGCACAGATACGCAGTATTTT
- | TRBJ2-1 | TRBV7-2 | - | CASSLGTYNEQFF | TGTGCCAGCAGCTTAGGGACATACAATGAGCAGTTCTTC
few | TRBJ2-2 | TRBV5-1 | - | CASSSKNTGELFF | TGCGCCAGCAGCTCCAAGAACACCGGGGAGCTGTTTTTT
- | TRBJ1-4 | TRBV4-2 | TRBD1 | CASSQGETGLGEKLFF | TGTGCCAGCAGCCAAGGGGAGACAGGGTTGGGGGAAAAACTGTTTTTT
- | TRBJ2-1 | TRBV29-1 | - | CSVDFGGGRNEQFF | TGCAGCGTTGATTTCGGGGGTGGGAGAAATGAGCAGTTCTTC
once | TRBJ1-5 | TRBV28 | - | CASSLWAGGFNQPQHF | TGTGCCAGCAGTTTATGGGCGGGGGGGTTCAATCAGCCCCAGCATTTT
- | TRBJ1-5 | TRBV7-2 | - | CASSTRLGVNQPQHF | TGTGCCAGCAGTACCCGGTTAGGAGTCAATCAGCCCCAGCATTTT
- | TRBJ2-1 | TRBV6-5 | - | CASSYSPGSWNEQFF | TGTGCCAGCAGTTACTCTCCAGGGTCCTGGAATGAGCAGTTCTTC
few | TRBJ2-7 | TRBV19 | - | CASSITGSSYEQYF | TGTGCCAGTAGTATTACGGGGAGTTCCTACGAGCAGTACTTC
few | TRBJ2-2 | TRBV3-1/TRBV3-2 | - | CASSAELRVTGELFF | TGTGCCAGCAGCGCAGAACTCAGGGTCACCGGGGAGCTGTTTTTT
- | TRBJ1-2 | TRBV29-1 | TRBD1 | CSATLSGGGHGYTF | TGCAGCGCCACCTTATCAGGGGGCGGGCATGGCTACACCTTC
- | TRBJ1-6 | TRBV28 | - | CASRSGGAGSSPLHF | TGTGCCAGCAGAAGTGGAGGGGCAGGGAGTTCACCCCTCCACTTT
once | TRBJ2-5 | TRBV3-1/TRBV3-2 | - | CASSPQSQETQYF | TGTGCCAGCAGCCCCCAATCCCAAGAGACCCAGTACTTC
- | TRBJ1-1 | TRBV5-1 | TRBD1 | CASSLNRGATEAFF | TGCGCCAGCAGCTTAAACAGGGGTGCGACTGAAGCTTTCTTT
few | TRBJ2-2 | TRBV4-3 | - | CASSQDVGGNTGELFF | TGCGCCAGCAGCCAAGACGTGGGGGGGAACACCGGGGAGCTGTTTTTT
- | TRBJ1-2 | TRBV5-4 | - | CASSSGTVYGYTF | TGTGCCAGCAGCTCCGGGACTGTCTATGGCTACACCTTC
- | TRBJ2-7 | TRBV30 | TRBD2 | CAWGTSGVGDEQYF | TGTGCCTGGGGGACTAGCGGGGTAGGAGACGAGCAGTACTTC
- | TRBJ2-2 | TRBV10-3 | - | CAINTGIFTGELFF | TGTGCCATCAATACCGGGATTTTCACCGGGGAGCTGTTTTTT
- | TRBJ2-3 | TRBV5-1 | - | CASSPLTSTDTQYF | TGCGCCAGCAGTCCTCTTACTAGCACAGATACGCAGTATTTT
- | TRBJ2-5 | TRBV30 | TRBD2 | CAWNLLGTRETQYF | TGTGCCTGGAATTTGTTGGGGACTAGAGAGACCCAGTACTTC
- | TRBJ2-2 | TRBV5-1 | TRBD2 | CASSFTSGGNTGELFF | TGCGCCAGTAGCTTTACTAGCGGGGGAAACACCGGGGAGCTGTTTTTT
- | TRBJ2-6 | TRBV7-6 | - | CASSLVGGAGANVLTF | TGTGCCAGCAGCTTAGTAGGCGGGGCCGGGGCCAACGTCCTGACTTTC
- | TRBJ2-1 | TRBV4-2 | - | CASSQLQPQGYNEQFF | TGTGCCAGCAGCCAATTGCAGCCCCAGGGGTACAATGAGCAGTTCTTC
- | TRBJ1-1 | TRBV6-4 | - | CASRATALNTEAFF | TGTGCCAGCAGGGCGACAGCCCTGAACACTGAAGCTTTCTTT
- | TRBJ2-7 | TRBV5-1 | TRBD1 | CASLGTGNHEQYF | TGCGCCAGCTTGGGGACAGGGAACCACGAGCAGTACTTC
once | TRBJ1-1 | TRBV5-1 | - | CASGIQGSTEAFF | TGCGCCAGCGGAATACAGGGAAGCACTGAAGCTTTCTTT